This TCR beta chain stems from a study of T-cell memory formation after mild COVID-19. Researchers used 5'RACE with constant-segment primers to make TCR alpha and TCR beta cDNA libraries that carry sample barcodes and UMIs. MiXCR, run by TCRdb on the 5' RACE reads, gives a single entry per CDR3 protein. The sample comprises 89,000 or so distinct CDR3 sequences, roughly 12% of which are singletons, and roughly two fifths rests with the top ten. What was sequenced was PBMCs or a T cell subset sorted from them (not recorded which). This TCR came from a man aged 18 to 35 who had mild COVID-19 (a few samples of this study predate the infection). Cell type and time point are not known.

CDR3 sequence reads: CASSLGTGKAEQYF. DNA for the CDR3: TGTGCCAGCAGTTTGGGGACAGGGAAAGCCGAGCAGTACTTC. The chain employs TRBV27 and TRBJ2-7, with TRBD1 matching over 9 bases. This CDR3 comprises 14 residues. Germline assignment: CDR1 MNHEY and CDR2 SMNVEV (reference sequence). J gave up 6 bases and V 3 bases, and 6 bases lay outside the gene matches.